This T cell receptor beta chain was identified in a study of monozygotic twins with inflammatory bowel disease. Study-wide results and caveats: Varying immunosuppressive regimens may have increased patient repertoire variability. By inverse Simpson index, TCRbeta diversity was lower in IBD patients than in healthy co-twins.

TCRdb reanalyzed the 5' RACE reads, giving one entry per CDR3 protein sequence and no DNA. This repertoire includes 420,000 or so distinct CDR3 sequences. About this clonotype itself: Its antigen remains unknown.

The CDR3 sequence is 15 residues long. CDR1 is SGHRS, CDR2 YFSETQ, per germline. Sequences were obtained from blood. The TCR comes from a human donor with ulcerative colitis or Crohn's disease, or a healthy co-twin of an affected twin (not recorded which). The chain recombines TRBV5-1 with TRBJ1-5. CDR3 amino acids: CASSLEGDSNQPQHF.